This TCR beta chain derives from a study of OX40 agonist ivuxolimab in advanced cancers. Overall study findings and caveats: Compared with CD4+, CD8+ T cells on average had more expanded clones.

Blood sampling was done at baseline, cycle 4 day 1, and cycle 7 day 1. This clone has only a few counts. Its antigen is not known. TCRdb's table, derived via immunoSEQ multiplex PCR, lists solely in-frame clones and lacks some. The table has about 79,000 clones, around 85% seen once. The TCR comes from an adult with an advanced solid tumor such as melanoma, head and neck, liver or kidney cancer. Source: CD4+ or CD8+ T cells sorted from blood, taken in a trial of the OX40 agonist ivuxolimab.

This chain's CDR3 is CASSENEQYF. In DNA form, the CDR3 reads TGTGCCAGCAGTGAAAACGAGCAGTACTTC. This chain joins TRBV2 and TRBJ2-7; D not resolved. Germline CDR1 SNHLY, CDR2 FYNNEI. The CDR3 runs 10 residues. The V end was cut by 2 bases, the J end by 5 bases, with 1 base between.